The entry below gives a single T cell receptor beta chain sequence along with its context. It has no known antigen specificity. Base qualities are not recorded, but no much larger clone differs from it by a single base. Each collaborating institution followed its own protocols to collect whole blood in K2EDTA tubes. For TCRbeta analysis, collaborator samples were shipped as frozen whole blood, as isolated PBMCs, or as DNA extracted from either sample type. Via the germline V gene, CDR1 is MGHDK and CDR2 SYGVNS. Reading from cysteine to phenylalanine, the CDR3 counts 13 amino acids. Only the CDR3 portion is preserved as DNA: 39 bases, with reading frame beginning at the first base. Relative to germline, V is missing 9 bases and J is missing 7 bases, with 7 bases of the junction outside any gene match. The immunoSEQ Assay, a bias-controlled multiplex PCR, was used to amplify TCRbeta CDR3 regions from genomic DNA. Per the authors' processing: The number of nucleated cells in each sample was estimated by amplification of reference gene primers within the assay. To quantify the absolute abundance of each unique TCRbeta CDR3 rearrangement, sequence reads were collapsed and filtered. For each sample, productive Simpson clonality was calculated as the square root of Simpson's diversity index over productive rearrangements. Imported from immuneACCESS, the table was reduced by TCRdb to in-frame sequences with V and J called. These copies leave out some clones; in studies compared against another copy, an unresolved V gene accounts for under half, and the cause of the remainder is not known. That table furnishes V, J and clone size, whereas the DNA furnished D and trimming. The sample contains some 83,000 clones, more than 70% of them found a single time. Roughly 14% of the sample is held by the ten biggest clonotypes.

These data originate in a study of blood T cell repertoires in COVID-19 (TCRdb year 2020). For the wider study: Samples covering the acute and convalescent phases of COVID-19 were provided by collaborators in the United States, Italy and Spain. The prospective study material was composed of cDNA or gDNA derived from T cells, B-cell-depleted T cells, or PBMCs. The dataset comprised deeply sampled blood TCRbeta repertoires from subjects exposed to, actively infected with, or recovered from COVID-19. The repertoires were made available in a free public database intended to serve as a resource for research on the immune response to SARS-CoV-2. The samples were drawn from two sources: the first 160 participants of the ongoing ImmuneRACE study, and 1,000 to 1,500 subjects contributed by 6 global collaborators. Sample metadata almost always included a de-identified subject ID, COVID-19 status, age in years and sex. HLA class I and class II types, where available, came from metadata supplied by the sample provider rather than from assay-based typing. The study at large found these results: The quantity of clinical and demographic metadata differed by source and by participant and was supplied without curation.

This clonotype was obtained from a woman older than 75 with acute or convalescent COVID-19. Sequenced material: peripheral blood. The chain links TRBV25-1 with TRBJ1-2, and 11 junction bases match TRBD1. The CDR3 in this case is CASMGQGGSGYTF. The DNA sequence follows: TGTGCCAGTATGGGACAGGGGGGATCTGGCTACACCTTC.